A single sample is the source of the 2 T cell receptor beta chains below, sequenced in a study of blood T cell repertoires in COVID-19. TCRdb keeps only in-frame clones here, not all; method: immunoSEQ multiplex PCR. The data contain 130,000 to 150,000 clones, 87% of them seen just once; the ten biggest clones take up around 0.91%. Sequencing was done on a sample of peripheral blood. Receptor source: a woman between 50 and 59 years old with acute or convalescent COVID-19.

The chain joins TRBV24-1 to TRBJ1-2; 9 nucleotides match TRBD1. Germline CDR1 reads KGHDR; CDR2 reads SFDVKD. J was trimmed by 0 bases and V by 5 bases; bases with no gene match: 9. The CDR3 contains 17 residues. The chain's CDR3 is CATSGEDRGRANYGYTF. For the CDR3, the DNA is TGTGCCACCAGTGGAGAGGACAGGGGTAGGGCTAACTATGGCTACACCTTC.

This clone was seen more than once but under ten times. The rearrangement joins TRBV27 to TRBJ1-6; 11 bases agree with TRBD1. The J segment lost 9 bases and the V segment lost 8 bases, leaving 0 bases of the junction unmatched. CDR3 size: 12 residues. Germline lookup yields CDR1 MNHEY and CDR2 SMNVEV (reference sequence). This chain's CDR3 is CASGTGGSPLHF. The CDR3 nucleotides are TGTGCCAGCGGGACAGGGGGTTCACCCCTCCACTTT.